This is a list of T cell receptor beta chains from one sample in a study of Ad26.COV2.S vaccination and SARS-CoV-2 variants. The repertoire was sequenced with immunoSEQ multiplex PCR; TCRdb's copy has only in-frame clones and lacks some. Of 300,000 to 450,000 clones in the sample, approximately 90% were seen once. The sample in question was peripheral blood, obtained after recovery from COVID-19. The receptors derive from a human donor who had recovered from COVID-19. CDR3s include the opening cysteine and the closing phenylalanine or tryptophan. The order of the fields is D gene, J gene, V gene, clone size, CDR3 protein, CDR3 DNA. A D gene is named only where the DNA matches it firmly. Only part of the rows carry a size: once, few, many, or a class if the clone is expanded.

>.|TRBJ2-2|TRBV24-1|.
CATSAPSFTGELFF
TGTGCCACCAGTGCCCCATCCTTCACCGGGGAGCTGTTTTTT
>.|TRBJ2-3|TRBV19|.
CASSTRPDWIAQYF
TGTGCCAGTAGTACTCGTCCGGACTGGATCGCGCAGTATTTT
>TRBD2|TRBJ2-1|TRBV3-1/TRBV3-2|.
CASSRGGGGAVYEQFF
TGTGCCAGCAGCCGGGGTGGCGGGGGGGCAGTTTATGAGCAGTTCTTC
>.|TRBJ2-6|TRBV2|.
CASSVIRAGANVLTF
TGTGCCAGCAGTGTGATAAGGGCTGGGGCCAACGTCCTGACTTTC
>.|TRBJ1-3|TRBV10-1|few
CASSDRVSGNTIYF
TGCGCCAGCAGTGACCGGGTCTCTGGAAACACCATATATTTT
>.|TRBJ1-5|TRBV6-5|once
CASSGWNQPQHF
TGCGCCAGCAGCGGATGGAATCAGCCCCAGCATTTT
>.|TRBJ1-2|TRBV28|.
CASGLGGRIYGYTF
TGTGCCAGCGGGTTAGGTGGACGGATCTATGGCTACACCTTC
>.|TRBJ1-1|TRBV18|.
CASSPHAQGLSTEAFF
TGTGCCAGCTCACCACATGCCCAGGGACTGAGCACTGAAGCTTTCTTT
>.|TRBJ2-7|TRBV6-5|.
CASTLTGNSYEQYF
TGTGCCAGCACCCTCACCGGGAACTCCTACGAGCAGTACTTC
>TRBD1|TRBJ2-3|TRBV5-6|.
CASSFQGVADTQYF
TGTGCCAGCAGCTTCCAGGGGGTTGCAGATACGCAGTATTTT
>.|TRBJ1-3|TRBV5-4|.
CASSLGGFGNTIYF
TGTGCCAGCAGCTTGGGGGGGTTCGGAAACACCATATATTTT
>.|TRBJ1-4|TRBV3-1/TRBV3-2|.
CASSQQGSGKLFF
TGTGCCAGCAGCCAACAGGGGTCAGGAAAACTGTTTTTT
>TRBD2|TRBJ2-1|TRBV9|.
CASSVEGTSGYEQFF
TGTGCCAGCAGCGTAGAGGGGACTAGCGGTTATGAGCAGTTCTTC
>TRBD2|TRBJ2-1|TRBV4-1|.
CASSQVIAGGPYEQFF
TGCGCCAGCAGCCAAGTTATAGCGGGGGGGCCGTATGAGCAGTTCTTC
>TRBD1|TRBJ2-7|TRBV7-9|.
CASSPRTGVLSEQYF
TGTGCCAGCAGCCCGAGGACAGGGGTTCTAAGTGAGCAGTACTTC
>.|TRBJ2-1|TRBV5-5|.
CASTGPVEQFF
TGTGCCAGCACAGGCCCAGTTGAGCAGTTCTTC
>.|TRBJ2-5|TRBV7-9|once
CASSPAGGETQYF
TGTGCCAGCAGCCCCGCCGGGGGAGAGACCCAGTACTTC
>.|TRBJ1-1|TRBV6-1|.
CASSEAWAGPTEAFF
TGTGCCAGCAGTGAAGCATGGGCAGGGCCCACTGAAGCTTTCTTT
>.|TRBJ1-3|TRBV4-3|.
CASSQDSFVRNTIYF
TGCGCCAGCAGCCAAGATTCCTTCGTTAGAAACACCATATATTTT
>.|TRBJ1-1|TRBV5-4|.
CASRTGSGTEAFF
TGTGCCAGCAGAACAGGGAGTGGCACTGAAGCTTTCTTT
>TRBD2|TRBJ2-2|TRBV19|.
CASSSGGGVGELFF
TGTGCCAGTAGCTCGGGGGGTGGTGTCGGGGAGCTGTTTTTT
>.|TRBJ1-1|TRBV25-1|.
CASSEWGPQNTEAFF
TGTGCCAGCAGTGAATGGGGGCCTCAGAACACTGAAGCTTTCTTT
>.|TRBJ2-3|TRBV10-1|.
CASSERGPTDTQYF
TGCGCCAGCAGTGAGCGGGGGCCGACAGATACGCAGTATTTT
>TRBD1|TRBJ2-5|TRBV27|.
CASSPRTGRGETQYF
TGTGCCAGCAGTCCGAGGACAGGGAGAGGGGAGACCCAGTACTTC
>.|TRBJ1-2|TRBV29-1|.
CSAKDQTGGYTF
TGCAGCGCTAAAGATCAAACCGGGGGCTACACCTTC
>.|TRBJ1-3|TRBV6-4|once
CASRQDLNPGNTIYF
TGTGCCAGCCGACAGGACCTAAACCCTGGAAACACCATATATTTT
>TRBD1|TRBJ2-2|TRBV3-1/TRBV3-2|.
CASRQGATGELFF
TGTGCCAGCAGACAGGGGGCCACCGGGGAGCTGTTTTTT
>TRBD1|TRBJ2-1|TRBV4-1|.
CASSQGRTGEQGEQFF
TGCGCCAGCAGCCAAGGTAGGACAGGGGAACAGGGTGAGCAGTTCTTC
>TRBD1|TRBJ1-4|TRBV7-9|once
CASSLRGGEEKLFF
TGTGCCAGCAGCTTACGAGGGGGCGAGGAAAAACTGTTTTTT
>TRBD1|TRBJ2-1|TRBV6-1|.
CAGSAGTGSNEQFF
TGTGCCGGATCGGCCGGGACAGGGTCCAATGAGCAGTTCTTC
>.|TRBJ1-3|TRBV5-1|.
CASSLIDSTGNTIYF
TGCGCCAGCAGCTTAATAGACAGCACTGGAAACACCATATATTTT